The rows below give T cell receptor beta chains drawn from one sample of a study of blood T cell repertoires in COVID-19. Using immunoSEQ multiplex PCR, the repertoire was profiled, and TCRdb retains in-frame clones only, with some absent. Among a few hundred thousand clones, approximately 90% were seen once, and the ten largest hold around 10%. Sequencing was done on a sample of PBMCs or T cells enriched from blood (not recorded which). These receptors were collected from a young man with acute COVID-19. CDR3s include the opening cysteine and the closing phenylalanine or tryptophan. The order of the fields is D gene, clone size, J gene, V gene, CDR3 DNA, CDR3 protein. A D gene is named only where the DNA matches it firmly. Clone size appears in some rows only: once, few, many, or a class for an expanded clone.

D gene: NA
clone size: NA
J gene: TRBJ2-2
V gene: TRBV28
CDR3 DNA: TGTGCCAGCGTGGAGGTAACCGGGGAGCTGTTTTTT
CDR3 protein: CASVEVTGELFF

D gene: TRBD1
clone size: NA
J gene: TRBJ1-5
V gene: TRBV27
CDR3 DNA: TGTGCCAGCTCTCAATGGACAGGGGGTTATAGCAATCAGCCCCAGCATTTT
CDR3 protein: CASSQWTGGYSNQPQHF

D gene: NA
clone size: NA
J gene: TRBJ2-5
V gene: TRBV27
CDR3 DNA: TGTGCCAGCAGCCCTCGACAGGACGTACAAGAGACCCAGTACTTC
CDR3 protein: CASSPRQDVQETQYF

D gene: NA
clone size: NA
J gene: TRBJ2-5
V gene: TRBV3-1/TRBV3-2
CDR3 DNA: TGTGCCAGCAGCCAAGAAGCGGCGTTAGAGACCCAGTACTTC
CDR3 protein: CASSQEAALETQYF

D gene: NA
clone size: NA
J gene: TRBJ2-5
V gene: TRBV2
CDR3 DNA: TGTGCCAGCAGTCCCTTCGGTCCGGGACAAAGCCAAGAGACCCAGTACTTC
CDR3 protein: CASSPFGPGQSQETQYF

D gene: TRBD1
clone size: NA
J gene: TRBJ1-1
V gene: TRBV18
CDR3 DNA: TGTGCCAGCTCAGGACAGGGAACTAGCACTGAAGCTTTCTTT
CDR3 protein: CASSGQGTSTEAFF

D gene: TRBD2
clone size: NA
J gene: TRBJ2-1
V gene: TRBV6-5
CDR3 DNA: TGTGCCAGCAGTTACGAGCCGGGAGGACAATACAATGAGCAGTTCTTC
CDR3 protein: CASSYEPGGQYNEQFF

D gene: TRBD1
clone size: NA
J gene: TRBJ1-2
V gene: TRBV4-2
CDR3 DNA: TGTGCCAGCAGCCAAGAGACAGGGGGGGGCTATGGCTACACCTTC
CDR3 protein: CASSQETGGGYGYTF

D gene: NA
clone size: NA
J gene: TRBJ2-7
V gene: TRBV6-4
CDR3 DNA: TGTGCCAGCAGTGATGGACTTAACTACGAGCAGTACTTC
CDR3 protein: CASSDGLNYEQYF

D gene: NA
clone size: NA
J gene: TRBJ1-4
V gene: TRBV2
CDR3 DNA: TGTGCCAGCACAGGGAGAACAACAGGGACGGCTAATGAAAAACTGTTTTTT
CDR3 protein: CASTGRTTGTANEKLFF

D gene: TRBD1
clone size: NA
J gene: TRBJ2-1
V gene: TRBV30
CDR3 DNA: TGTGCCTGGACGCGGGGACAGGGACCCAATGAGCAGTTCTTC
CDR3 protein: CAWTRGQGPNEQFF

D gene: TRBD1
clone size: NA
J gene: TRBJ1-1
V gene: TRBV19
CDR3 DNA: TGTGCCAGTAGTTGGGGACAGAGGACTGAAGCTTTCTTT
CDR3 protein: CASSWGQRTEAFF

D gene: TRBD2
clone size: NA
J gene: TRBJ2-2
V gene: TRBV11-2
CDR3 DNA: TGTGCCAGCAGCTTAGACCCCTTATTAGCGGGAGGGCCGCGGGCCGGGGAGCTGTTTTTT
CDR3 protein: CASSLDPLLAGGPRAGELFF

D gene: NA
clone size: NA
J gene: TRBJ2-3
V gene: TRBV9
CDR3 DNA: TGTGCCAGCTCCGCTCGGGAGACTAACACAGATACGCAGTATTTT
CDR3 protein: CASSARETNTDTQYF

D gene: TRBD1
clone size: NA
J gene: TRBJ1-2
V gene: TRBV28
CDR3 DNA: TGTGCCAGCAGTCTTGGGACAGGGCAGTTTGGCTACACCTTC
CDR3 protein: CASSLGTGQFGYTF

D gene: NA
clone size: few
J gene: TRBJ1-2
V gene: TRBV30
CDR3 DNA: TGTGCCTGGAGTCCGGGTGGCGGCTACACCTTC
CDR3 protein: CAWSPGGGYTF

D gene: NA
clone size: NA
J gene: TRBJ2-2
V gene: TRBV4-3
CDR3 DNA: TGCGCCAGCAGCGTAAGCTTCGGGGAGCTGTTTTTT
CDR3 protein: CASSVSFGELFF

D gene: TRBD1
clone size: NA
J gene: TRBJ1-1
V gene: TRBV19
CDR3 DNA: TGTGCCAGCAAACGACAGGGGATGAGCACTGAAGCTTTCTTT
CDR3 protein: CASKRQGMSTEAFF

D gene: TRBD1
clone size: few
J gene: TRBJ2-3
V gene: TRBV7-3
CDR3 DNA: TGTGCCAGCAGCTCCTCCGGGACAGGGGGAGATACGCAGTATTTT
CDR3 protein: CASSSSGTGGDTQYF

D gene: NA
clone size: NA
J gene: TRBJ2-5
V gene: TRBV11-3
CDR3 DNA: TGTGCCAGCAGTCTTACGGTTTTAGAGACCCAGTACTTC
CDR3 protein: CASSLTVLETQYF

D gene: NA
clone size: NA
J gene: TRBJ2-3
V gene: TRBV7-6
CDR3 DNA: TGTGCCAGCAGCTTGCAGGGTTGGGGCACAGATACGCAGTATTTT
CDR3 protein: CASSLQGWGTDTQYF

D gene: NA
clone size: few
J gene: TRBJ2-7
V gene: TRBV5-6
CDR3 DNA: TGTGCCAGCAGCGCCGACCTGGGACTGCAATACGAGCAGTACTTC
CDR3 protein: CASSADLGLQYEQYF

D gene: TRBD1
clone size: NA
J gene: TRBJ2-1
V gene: TRBV11-1
CDR3 DNA: TGTGCCAGCAGCGCAATAGGGACAGGGCTTCACAATGAGCAGTTCTTC
CDR3 protein: CASSAIGTGLHNEQFF

D gene: NA
clone size: NA
J gene: TRBJ1-1
V gene: TRBV20-1
CDR3 DNA: TGCAGTGCTAGTCATCCCATGAACACTGAAGCTTTCTTT
CDR3 protein: CSASHPMNTEAFF

D gene: TRBD1
clone size: once
J gene: TRBJ1-1
V gene: TRBV11-2
CDR3 DNA: TGTGCCAGCAGCCAGGGACAGGGAGGGAACACTGAAGCTTTCTTT
CDR3 protein: CASSQGQGGNTEAFF

D gene: NA
clone size: once
J gene: TRBJ2-7
V gene: TRBV5-1
CDR3 DNA: TGCGCCAGCAGCATGGGACGGGGTAGCGGCTACGAGCAGTACTTC
CDR3 protein: CASSMGRGSGYEQYF

D gene: NA
clone size: NA
J gene: TRBJ1-6
V gene: TRBV6-5
CDR3 DNA: TGTGCCAGCAGTTACCGTCAGGGCGGCTCACCCCTCCACTTT
CDR3 protein: CASSYRQGGSPLHF

D gene: NA
clone size: NA
J gene: TRBJ1-1
V gene: TRBV7-6
CDR3 DNA: TGTGCCAGCAGCTCGGGATTAAACACTGAAGCTTTCTTT
CDR3 protein: CASSSGLNTEAFF

D gene: NA
clone size: NA
J gene: TRBJ1-3
V gene: TRBV7-2
CDR3 DNA: TGTGCCAGCAGCTTAGCGCGCTCGGGCTCTGGAAACACCATATATTTT
CDR3 protein: CASSLARSGSGNTIYF

D gene: NA
clone size: NA
J gene: TRBJ2-7
V gene: TRBV12-3/TRBV12-4
CDR3 DNA: TGTGCCAGCAGTTTGGGCCAACTCTACGAGCAGTACTTC
CDR3 protein: CASSLGQLYEQYF

D gene: TRBD1
clone size: NA
J gene: TRBJ2-2
V gene: TRBV29-1
CDR3 DNA: TGCAGCGTTACTAGACAGGGGGCAGTCGGGGAGCTGTTTTTT
CDR3 protein: CSVTRQGAVGELFF

D gene: NA
clone size: NA
J gene: TRBJ2-6
V gene: TRBV5-6
CDR3 DNA: TGTGCCAGCAGCTTGGATCCAGGCGCGTACTCTGGGGCCAACGTCCTGACTTTC
CDR3 protein: CASSLDPGAYSGANVLTF

D gene: NA
clone size: once
J gene: TRBJ2-2
V gene: TRBV2
CDR3 DNA: TGTGCCAGCAGTGAAGCGCGCGCCACCGGGGAGCTGTTTTTT
CDR3 protein: CASSEARATGELFF

D gene: NA
clone size: NA
J gene: TRBJ2-5
V gene: TRBV27
CDR3 DNA: TGTGCCAGCAGTTTAACGGCGGGGTGGGGGGAGACCCAGTACTTC
CDR3 protein: CASSLTAGWGETQYF

D gene: NA
clone size: NA
J gene: TRBJ1-2
V gene: TRBV2
CDR3 DNA: TGTGCCAGCAGGCGGGACGTCGGGGGAGAGGGCTACACCTTC
CDR3 protein: CASRRDVGGEGYTF

D gene: NA
clone size: few
J gene: TRBJ1-2
V gene: TRBV4-1
CDR3 DNA: TGCGCCAGCAGCCAACCATCGGACAGCGCTAACTATGGCTACACCTTC
CDR3 protein: CASSQPSDSANYGYTF

D gene: TRBD1
clone size: NA
J gene: TRBJ1-2
V gene: TRBV5-1
CDR3 DNA: TGCGCCAGCAGCGCGCAGGGGGCCCTTGGTGGCTACACCTTC
CDR3 protein: CASSAQGALGGYTF

D gene: TRBD1
clone size: NA
J gene: TRBJ2-7
V gene: TRBV10-2
CDR3 DNA: TGCGCCAGCAGTGAGTCCGGGACAGGGAGCTCCTACGAGCAGTACTTC
CDR3 protein: CASSESGTGSSYEQYF